The present TCR beta chain was sequenced within a study of CD4 and CD8 cells across lung adenocarcinoma regions. Remarks on this clonotype: At one end, the junction sequence differs from germline, possibly due to a read error.

There are 14 residues in the CDR3. Germline V gene sequence: CDR1 ENHRY, CDR2 SYGVKD. Samples came from patients with localized non-small cell lung adenocarcinoma. In TCRdb, the PCR reads were re-called with MiXCR into one record per CDR3 protein. The repertoire holds 13,000 or so distinct CDR3 sequences, with roughly 60% as singletons. The sequence was collected from a female donor with lung adenocarcinoma. The CD4 and CD8 labels of this study may be unreliable. The sample taken for sequencing was CD8+ T cells from the margin of a lung tumor. The chain recombines TRBV10-3 with TRBJ2-3, with TRBD2 matching 7 bases. CDR3 coding DNA: TGTGCGGGGCGCGGGGGACGTGAGCCAGATACGCAGTACTTT. The encoded protein is CAGRGGREPDTQYF.